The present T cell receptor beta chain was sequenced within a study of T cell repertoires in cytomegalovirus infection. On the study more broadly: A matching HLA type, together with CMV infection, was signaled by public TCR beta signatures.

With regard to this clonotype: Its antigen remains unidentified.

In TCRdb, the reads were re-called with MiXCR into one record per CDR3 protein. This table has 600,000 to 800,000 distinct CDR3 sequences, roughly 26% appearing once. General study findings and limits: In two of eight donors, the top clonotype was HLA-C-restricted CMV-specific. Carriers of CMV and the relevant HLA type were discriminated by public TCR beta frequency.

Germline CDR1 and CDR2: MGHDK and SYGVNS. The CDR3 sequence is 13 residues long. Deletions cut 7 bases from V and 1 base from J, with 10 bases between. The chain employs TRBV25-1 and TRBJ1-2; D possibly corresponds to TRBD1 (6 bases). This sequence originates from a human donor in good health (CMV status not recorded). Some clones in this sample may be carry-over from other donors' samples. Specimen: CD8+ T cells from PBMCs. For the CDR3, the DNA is TGTGCCAGCAATGGGGGCTATAACTATGGCTACACCTTC. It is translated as CASNGGYNYGYTF.